The 6 T cell receptor beta chains below come from one sample, sequenced in a study of CD8+ T cells in alopecia areata. The treatment is: oral pan-JAK inhibitor, 5-10 mg twice daily. Extracted from the samples, RNA was reverse transcribed into cDNA to serve as the sequencing template. The repertoire was sequenced with immunoSEQ multiplex PCR; TCRdb's copy has only in-frame clones and lacks some. Among approximately 300,000 clones listed, 58% were seen once. Sample: CD4+ T cells sorted from blood, taken at week 24, from a patient treated with tofacitinib. The receptor set was obtained from a human donor with alopecia areata.

This clone has only one observation. The chain couples TRBV30 to TRBJ1-4, with D perhaps matching TRBD1 (5 bases). The CDR3 has 12 amino acids. V dropped 5 bases and J dropped 11 bases, with 15 bases sitting between them. In germline, CDR1 is GTSNPN, CDR2 SVGIG (reference sequence). CDR3 protein: CAWETFRDKLFF. DNA of the CDR3: TGTGCCTGGGAGACCTTCCGGGACAAACTGTTTTTT.

The J gene is TRBJ2-6, the V gene TRBV5-4; D might be TRBD1 (6 bases). Germline CDR1 SGHNT, CDR2 YYREEE (reference sequence). Trimming removed 0 bases from V and 3 bases from J, with 16 bases in between. CDR3 length equals 18 residues. CDR3 DNA sequence: TGTGCCAGCAGCTTGGCGCAGGGGTCTTGGGGTGGGGCCAACGTCCTGACTTTC. It yields the protein CASSLAQGSWGGANVLTF.

The chain is built from TRBV12-5 and TRBJ1-5; D possibly corresponds to TRBD1 (5 bases). The length of the CDR3 is 17 residues. Germline V gives CDR1 LGHNT, CDR2 FRNRAP. Between the trimmed V and J ends, which lost 2 bases and 2 bases, there was a span of 16 bases. The CDR3 sequence: CASGLTPFVGGNQPQHF. CDR3 in DNA: TGTGCTAGTGGTTTGACCCCGTTCGTGGGGGGCAATCAGCCCCAGCATTTT. The variable domain in full, completed from reference TRBV12-5 and TRBJ1-5, reads DARVTQTPRHKVTEMGQEVTMRCQPILGHNTVFWYRQTMMQGLELLAYFRNRAPLDDSGMPKDRFSAEMPDATLATLKIQPSEPRDSAVYFCASGLTPFVGGNQPQHFGDGTRLSIL.

This clone was observed a few times. This sequence joins TRBV29-1 and TRBJ2-5; D not certain. The ends were cut back, 6 bases at V and 5 bases at J, with 7 bases in the middle. CDR1 is SQVTM and CDR2 is ANQGSEA in the germline V gene. The CDR3 is 10 amino acids. The CDR3 DNA reads as TGCAGCGTCGCCACGGAGACCCAGTACTTC. Amino acid sequence: CSVATETQYF. Supplemented by reference TRBV29-1 and TRBJ2-5, the full variable domain reads SAVISQKPSRDICQRGTSLTIQCQVDSQVTMMFWYRQQPGQSLTLIATANQGSEATYESGFVIDKFPISRPNLTFSTLTVSNMSPEDSSIYLCSVATETQYFGPGTRLLVL.

J is TRBJ1-5 and V is TRBV19; D gene unclear. Deletions cut 7 bases from V and 0 bases from J, with 7 bases between. The CDR3 consists of 13 residues. The germline V gene encodes CDR1 LNHDA and CDR2 SQIVND (reference sequence). The CDR3 DNA is TGTGCCAGTATGGGTTATAGCAATCAGCCCCAGCATTTT. It codes for CASMGYSNQPQHF. Complete variable domain (other parts from reference TRBV19 and TRBJ1-5): DGGITQSPKYLFRKEGQNVTLSCEQNLNHDAMYWYRQDPGQGLRLIYYSQIVNDFQKGDIAEGYSVSREKKESFPLTVTSAQKNPTAFYLCASMGYSNQPQHFGDGTRLSIL.

The chain is built from TRBV19 and TRBJ2-3; D is perhaps TRBD2 (6 bases). Trimming took 4 bases from V and 6 from J, leaving 14 bases between them. The CDR3 length is 14 residues. Germline loops: CDR1 LNHDA, CDR2 SQIVND (reference sequence). DNA of the CDR3: TGTGCCAGTAGTAGAGCGGGCGGGTTCGATACGCAGTATTTT. This sequence encodes CASSRAGGFDTQYF.